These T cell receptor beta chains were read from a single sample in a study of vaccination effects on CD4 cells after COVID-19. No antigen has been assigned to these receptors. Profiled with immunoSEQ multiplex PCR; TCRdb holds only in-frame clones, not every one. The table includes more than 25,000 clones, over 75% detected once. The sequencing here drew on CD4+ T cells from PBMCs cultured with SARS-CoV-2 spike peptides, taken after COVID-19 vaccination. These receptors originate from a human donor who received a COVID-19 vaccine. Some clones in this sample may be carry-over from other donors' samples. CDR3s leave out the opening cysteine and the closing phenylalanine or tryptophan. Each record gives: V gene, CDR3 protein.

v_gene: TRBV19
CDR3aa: ASSKRTGDTEAF

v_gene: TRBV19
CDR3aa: ASSTPSNQATNEKLF

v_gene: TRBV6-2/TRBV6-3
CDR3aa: ASSYRSTGEAF

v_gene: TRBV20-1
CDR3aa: SARVAGGPQETQY

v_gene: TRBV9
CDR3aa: ASSVGQRGFVGELF

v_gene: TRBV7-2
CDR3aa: ASSLVTEGGQTQY

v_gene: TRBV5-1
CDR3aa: ASSLGRDTFSGNTIY

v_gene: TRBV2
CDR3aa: ASSATQAEGYT

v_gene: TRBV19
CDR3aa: ASSMDRQTLGSYT

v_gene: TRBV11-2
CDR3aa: ASSPQGQVNTEAF

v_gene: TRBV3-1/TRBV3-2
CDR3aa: ASSQAKLASEQF

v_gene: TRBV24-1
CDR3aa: ATSDSPGQGETQY

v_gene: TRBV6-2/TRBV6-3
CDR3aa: ASSDRGNSPLH

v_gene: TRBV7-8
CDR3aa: ASSLARAAYLYNEQF

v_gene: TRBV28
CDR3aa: ATLGNGNTIY

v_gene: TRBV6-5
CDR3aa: ASSPLIQGTGELF

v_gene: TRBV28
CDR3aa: ASSLPGDSNQPQH

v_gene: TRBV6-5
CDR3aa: ATIAGAWNEQF

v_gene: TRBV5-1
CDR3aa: ASSRLGTPTEAF

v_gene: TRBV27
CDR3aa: ASSLRDRGLLGANVLT

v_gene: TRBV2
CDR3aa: ASSDSGFQAF

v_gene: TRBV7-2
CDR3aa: ASSLGAAGYT

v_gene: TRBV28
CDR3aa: ASSRTGDETQY

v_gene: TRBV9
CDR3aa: ASSGADSWEGKLF

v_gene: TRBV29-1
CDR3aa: SFRLAGRETQY

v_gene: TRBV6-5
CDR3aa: ASSYSGVSSNQPQH

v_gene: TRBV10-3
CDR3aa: AISEQDSPNEQF

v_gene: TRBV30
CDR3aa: AWTSGTDTQY

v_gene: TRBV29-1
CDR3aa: SIRDRADTGELF

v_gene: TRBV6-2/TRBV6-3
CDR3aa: ASSYEQGSNQPQH

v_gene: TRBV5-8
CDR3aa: ASPVIYGGGDPSTDTQY

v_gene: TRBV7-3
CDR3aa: ASSPRGILPSNQPQH

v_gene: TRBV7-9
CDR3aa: ASLSGGSTDTQY

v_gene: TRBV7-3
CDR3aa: ASSRGRGTPTDTQY

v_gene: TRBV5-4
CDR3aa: ASSLNREGIQY

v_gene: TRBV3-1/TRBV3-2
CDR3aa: ASTRGIDTEAF

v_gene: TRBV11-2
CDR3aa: ASSSLWGGETQY

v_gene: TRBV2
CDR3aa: ASSEPQAGNKLF

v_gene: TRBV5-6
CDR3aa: ASQGQLNSPLH

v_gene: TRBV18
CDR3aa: ASSISGNTIY

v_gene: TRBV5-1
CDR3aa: ASRRGGPSSYNEQF

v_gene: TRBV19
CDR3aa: ASSIRAHVSDEQF

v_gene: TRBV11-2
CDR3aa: ASSLEGQNYNEQF

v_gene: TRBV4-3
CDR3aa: ASSQAVAGGSTQY

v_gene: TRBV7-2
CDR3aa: ASSHRTDTQY

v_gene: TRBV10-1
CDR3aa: ASRAFYGYT